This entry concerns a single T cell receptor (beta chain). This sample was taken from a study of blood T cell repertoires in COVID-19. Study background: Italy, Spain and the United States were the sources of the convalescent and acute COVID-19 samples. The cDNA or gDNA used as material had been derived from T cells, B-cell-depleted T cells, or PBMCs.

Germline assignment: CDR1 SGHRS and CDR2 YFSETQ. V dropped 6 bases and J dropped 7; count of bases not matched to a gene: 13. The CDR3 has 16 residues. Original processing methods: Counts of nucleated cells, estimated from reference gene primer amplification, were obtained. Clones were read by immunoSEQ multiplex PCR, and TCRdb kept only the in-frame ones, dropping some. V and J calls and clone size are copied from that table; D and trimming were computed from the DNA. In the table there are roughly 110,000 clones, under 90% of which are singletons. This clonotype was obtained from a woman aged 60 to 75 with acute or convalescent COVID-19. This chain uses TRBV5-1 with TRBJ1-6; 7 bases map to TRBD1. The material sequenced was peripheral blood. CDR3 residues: CASTTGQLSGNSPLHF. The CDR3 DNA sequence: TGCGCCAGCACAACGGGACAGCTGTCGGGGAATTCACCCCTCCACTTT.